This T cell receptor beta chain was recorded in a study of blood T cells in healthy people across ages. CDR3 length equals 13 residues. Looked up from germline, CDR1 is SGHVS and CDR2 is FQNEAQ. V lost 9 bases and J 4 bases, leaving 15 bases between the germline ends. Together with a sample-barcoded 5' primer, a J-beta primer mix was included in a second PCR lasting roughly 6 to 12 cycles. Each CDR3 protein is one row after TCRdb ran MiXCR on the 5' RACE reads. There are about 930,000 distinct CDR3 sequences in the sample; about 27% occur only once, and roughly a tenth lies in the top ten. This clonotype came up a few times. This sample also belongs to another study, concerning T cells of mothers and their children.

The sequence derives from a woman between 40 and 55 years old in good health. The sequencing input was blood. V is TRBV7-8 and J is TRBJ2-5; D perhaps matches TRBD1 (6 bases). In nucleotides, the CDR3 is TGTGCCAGTACGATGGGGGCGACAGAGACCCAGTACTTC. This sequence encodes CASTMGATETQYF.